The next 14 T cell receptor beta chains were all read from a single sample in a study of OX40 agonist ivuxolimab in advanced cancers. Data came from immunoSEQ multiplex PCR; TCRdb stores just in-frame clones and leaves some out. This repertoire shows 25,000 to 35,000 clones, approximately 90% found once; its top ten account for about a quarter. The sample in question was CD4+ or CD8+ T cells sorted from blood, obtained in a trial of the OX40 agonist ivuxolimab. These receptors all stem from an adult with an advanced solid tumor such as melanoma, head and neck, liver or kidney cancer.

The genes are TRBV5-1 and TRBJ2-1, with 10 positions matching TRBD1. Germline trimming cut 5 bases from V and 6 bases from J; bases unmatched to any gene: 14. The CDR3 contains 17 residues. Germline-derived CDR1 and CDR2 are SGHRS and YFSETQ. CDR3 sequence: CASSRWVGTGDLNEQFF. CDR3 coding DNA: TGCGCCAGCAGTCGGTGGGTGGGGACAGGGGATCTCAATGAGCAGTTCTTC.

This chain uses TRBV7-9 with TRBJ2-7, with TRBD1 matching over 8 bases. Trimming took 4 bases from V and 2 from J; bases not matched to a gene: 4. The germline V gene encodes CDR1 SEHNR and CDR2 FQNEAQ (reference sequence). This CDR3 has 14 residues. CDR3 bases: TGTGCCAGCAGCTCGACAGGGGTGGCCTACGAGCAGTACTTC. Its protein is CASSSTGVAYEQYF.

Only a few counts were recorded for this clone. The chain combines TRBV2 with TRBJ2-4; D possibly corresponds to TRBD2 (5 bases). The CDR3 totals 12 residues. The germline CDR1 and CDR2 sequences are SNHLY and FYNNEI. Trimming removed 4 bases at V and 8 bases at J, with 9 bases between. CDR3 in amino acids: CASSAGLDIQYF. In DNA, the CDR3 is TGTGCCAGCAGTGCGGGGTTAGACATTCAGTACTTC.

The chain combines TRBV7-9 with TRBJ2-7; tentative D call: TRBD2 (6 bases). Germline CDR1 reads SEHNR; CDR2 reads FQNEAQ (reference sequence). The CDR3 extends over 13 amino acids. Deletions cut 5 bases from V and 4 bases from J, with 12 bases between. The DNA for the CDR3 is TGTGCCAGCAGCCCCCCCGGGAGTTACGAGCAGTACTTC. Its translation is CASSPPGSYEQYF.

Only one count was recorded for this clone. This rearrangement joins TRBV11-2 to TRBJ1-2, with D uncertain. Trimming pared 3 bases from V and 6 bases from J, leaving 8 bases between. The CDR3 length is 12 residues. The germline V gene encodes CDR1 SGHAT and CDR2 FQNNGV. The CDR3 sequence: CASSFGLDGYTF. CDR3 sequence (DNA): TGTGCCAGCAGCTTTGGGTTAGATGGCTACACCTTC.

CDR3 residues: CASSPSLDRAEAFF. CDR3 bases: TGTGCCAGCTCACCCTCCCTTGATCGCGCTGAAGCTTTCTTT. The chain couples TRBV18 to TRBJ1-1; D unclear. This CDR3 region has 14 residues. V was shortened by 3 bases and J by 6 bases, with 14 bases between the two germline ends. Germline V CDR1 and CDR2: KGHSH, LQKENI.

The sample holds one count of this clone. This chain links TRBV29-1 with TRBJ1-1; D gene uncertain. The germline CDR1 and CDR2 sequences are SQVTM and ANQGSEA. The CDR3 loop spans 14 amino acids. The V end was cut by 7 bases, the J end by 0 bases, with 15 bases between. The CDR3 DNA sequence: TGCAGCGAAGGCTGGACGGGATTGAACACTGAAGCTTTCTTT. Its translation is CSEGWTGLNTEAFF.

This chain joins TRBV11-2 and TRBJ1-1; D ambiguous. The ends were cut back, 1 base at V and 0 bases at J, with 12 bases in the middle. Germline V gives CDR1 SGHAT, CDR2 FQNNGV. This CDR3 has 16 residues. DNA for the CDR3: TGTGCCAGCAGCTTAGTAGGGCGGTTGGTGAACACTGAAGCTTTCTTT. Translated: CASSLVGRLVNTEAFF.

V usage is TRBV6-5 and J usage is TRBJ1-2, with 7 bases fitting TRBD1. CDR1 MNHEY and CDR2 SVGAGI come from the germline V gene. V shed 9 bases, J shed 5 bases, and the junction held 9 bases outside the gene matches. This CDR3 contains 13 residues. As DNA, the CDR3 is TGTGCCAGTGGAACCGGGACAGCTTATGGCTACACCTTC. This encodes CASGTGTAYGYTF.

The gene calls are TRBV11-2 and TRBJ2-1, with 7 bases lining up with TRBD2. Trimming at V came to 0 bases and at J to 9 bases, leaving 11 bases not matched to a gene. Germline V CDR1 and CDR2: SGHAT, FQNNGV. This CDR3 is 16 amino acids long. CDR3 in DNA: TGTGCCAGCAGCTTAGATCCCACTAGCGCCTTATTTGAGCAGTTCTTC. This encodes CASSLDPTSALFEQFF.

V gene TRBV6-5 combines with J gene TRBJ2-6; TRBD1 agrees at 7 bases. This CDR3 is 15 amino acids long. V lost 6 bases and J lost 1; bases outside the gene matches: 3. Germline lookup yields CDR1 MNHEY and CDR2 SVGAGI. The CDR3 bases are TGTGCCAGCAGGCCACAGGGGTCTGGGGCCAACGTCCTGACTTTC. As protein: CASRPQGSGANVLTF.

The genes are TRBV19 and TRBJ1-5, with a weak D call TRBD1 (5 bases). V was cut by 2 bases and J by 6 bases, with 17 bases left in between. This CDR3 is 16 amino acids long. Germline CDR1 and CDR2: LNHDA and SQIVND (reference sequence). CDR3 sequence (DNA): TGTGCCAGTAGTATATGGGTGGCGACAGAGAGTCAGCCCCAGCATTTT. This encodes CASSIWVATESQPQHF.

DNA for the CDR3: TGTGCCAGCAGTTCGACAGATCGTTCACCCCTCCACTTT. Encoded protein: CASSSTDRSPLHF. The chain recombines TRBV6-5 with TRBJ1-6, with D perhaps TRBD1 (5 bases). V was shortened by 4 bases and J by 9 bases, with 10 bases between the two germline ends. The CDR3 runs to 13 residues. CDR1 MNHEY and CDR2 SVGAGI come from the germline V gene.

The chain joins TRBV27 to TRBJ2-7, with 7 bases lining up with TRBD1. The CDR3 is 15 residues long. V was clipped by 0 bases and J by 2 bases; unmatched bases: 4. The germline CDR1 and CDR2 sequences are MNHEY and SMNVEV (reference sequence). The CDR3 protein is CASSLSSQGTYEQYF. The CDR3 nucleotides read TGTGCCAGCAGTTTATCGTCACAGGGGACCTACGAGCAGTACTTC.